Here is one TCR beta chain with its context. Antigen: not known. Produced via immunoSEQ multiplex PCR; TCRdb's table is partial and in-frame only. The sample has about 340,000 clones, over 90% seen once. The data were obtained in a study of brain T cells in children with intractable seizures. Whole-study results and caveats: Absence of clones before surgery may stem from lower sequencing depth. Patients' HCMV serostatus was unknown; virus specificity rests on CDR3 similarity alone.

Stated time point: blood from clinic visit 5 months post-surgery; TSC patient then seizure free. Sequencing was limited to surgery cases with top T cell transcript signatures in brain tissue. This TCR was recovered from a boy younger than two with tuberous sclerosis and intractable seizures. The specimen comprised peripheral blood, sampled about 5 months after surgery.

The DNA of the CDR3 is TGTGCCAGCAGTGACGTCGGCAGAAGGGGATACAATGAGCAGTTCTTC. It codes for CASSDVGRRGYNEQFF. The chain combines TRBV6-4 with TRBJ2-1; maybe TRBD1 (5 bases). The CDR3 runs 16 residues. Germline CDR1 reads MRHNA; CDR2 reads SNTAGT. V lost 2 bases and J 4 bases, leaving 15 bases between the germline ends.